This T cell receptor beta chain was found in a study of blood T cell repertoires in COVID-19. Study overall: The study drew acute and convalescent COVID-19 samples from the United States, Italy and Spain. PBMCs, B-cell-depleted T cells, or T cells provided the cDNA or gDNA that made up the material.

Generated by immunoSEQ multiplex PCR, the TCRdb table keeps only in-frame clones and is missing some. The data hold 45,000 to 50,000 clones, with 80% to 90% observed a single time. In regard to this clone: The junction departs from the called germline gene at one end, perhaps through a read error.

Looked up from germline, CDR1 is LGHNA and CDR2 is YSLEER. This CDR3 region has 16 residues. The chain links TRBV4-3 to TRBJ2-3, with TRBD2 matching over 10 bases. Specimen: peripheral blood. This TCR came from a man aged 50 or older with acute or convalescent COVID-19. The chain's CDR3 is CASSQFSGGGTYTQYF. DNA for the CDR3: TGCGCCAGCAGCCAATTCAGCGGGGGGGGCACATATACGCAGTATTTT.